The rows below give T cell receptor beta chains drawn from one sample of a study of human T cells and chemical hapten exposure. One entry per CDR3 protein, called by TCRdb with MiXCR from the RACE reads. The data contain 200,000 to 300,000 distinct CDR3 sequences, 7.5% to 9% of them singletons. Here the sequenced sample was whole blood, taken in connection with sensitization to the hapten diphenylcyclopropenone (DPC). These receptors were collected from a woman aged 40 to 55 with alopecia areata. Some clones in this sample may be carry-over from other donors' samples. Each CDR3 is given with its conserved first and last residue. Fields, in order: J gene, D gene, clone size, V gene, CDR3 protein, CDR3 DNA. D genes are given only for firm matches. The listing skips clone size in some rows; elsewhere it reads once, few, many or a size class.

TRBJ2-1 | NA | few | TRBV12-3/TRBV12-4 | CASSLFDEGHEQFF | TGTGCCAGCAGTTTATTTGACGAGGGGCATGAGCAGTTCTTC
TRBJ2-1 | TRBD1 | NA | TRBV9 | CASTPRDRTYNEQFF | TGTGCCAGCACGCCCCGGGACAGGACCTACAATGAGCAGTTCTTC
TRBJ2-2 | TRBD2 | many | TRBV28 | CASSSPLREGPTGELFF | TGTGCCAGCAGTTCGCCCCTGCGGGAGGGCCCCACCGGGGAGCTGTTTTTT
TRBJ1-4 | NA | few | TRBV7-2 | CASSSRGTLGGKLLF | TGTGCCAGCAGCTCCCGCGGGACCCTAGGAGGAAAACTGCTTTTT
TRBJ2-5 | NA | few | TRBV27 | CASSSVGLQETQYF | TGTGCCAGCAGTTCCGTCGGACTCCAAGAGACCCAGTACTTC
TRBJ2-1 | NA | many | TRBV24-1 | CATSDLASPIPHEQFF | TGTGCCACCAGTGATTTGGCCAGCCCAATCCCCCATGAGCAGTTCTTC
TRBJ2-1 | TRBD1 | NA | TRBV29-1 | CSVGKGARNEQFF | TGCAGCGTTGGGAAGGGGGCGCGCAATGAGCAGTTCTTC
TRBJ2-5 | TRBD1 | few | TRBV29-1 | CSTGTGGLETQYF | TGCAGCACGGGGACAGGGGGCTTAGAGACCCAGTACTTC
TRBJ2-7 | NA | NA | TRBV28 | CASSFLSEQYF | TGTGCCAGCAGTTTTCTAAGTGAGCAGTACTTC
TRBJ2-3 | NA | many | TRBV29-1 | CGGETDTQYF | TGCGGAGGGGAAACAGATACGCAGTATTTT
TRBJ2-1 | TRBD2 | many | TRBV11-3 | CASSLGGTSGDNEQFF | TGTGCCAGCAGCTTGGGTGGGACTAGCGGGGATAATGAGCAGTTCTTC
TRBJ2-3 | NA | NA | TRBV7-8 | CASSFRAADTQYF | TGTGCCAGCAGCTTCCGGGCCGCAGATACGCAGTATTTT
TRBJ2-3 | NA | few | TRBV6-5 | CASSYRLDRDTQYF | TGTGCCAGCAGTTACCGCCTCGACAGAGATACGCAGTATTTT
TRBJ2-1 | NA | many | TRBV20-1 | CSARDRAIRYNEQFF | TGCAGTGCTAGAGATCGCGCTATTAGGTACAATGAGCAGTTCTTC
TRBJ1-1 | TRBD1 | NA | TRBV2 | CASSLGQQNTEAFF | TGTGCCAGCAGCCTGGGACAGCAGAACACTGAAGCTTTCTTT
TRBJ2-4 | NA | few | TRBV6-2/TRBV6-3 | CASSYGGSSKNIQYF | TGTGCCAGCAGTTACGGGGGTTCCTCCAAAAACATTCAGTACTTC
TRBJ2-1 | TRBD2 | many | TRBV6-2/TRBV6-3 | CASRRFPGLGDNEQFF | TGTGCCAGCAGAAGATTTCCGGGACTAGGGGACAATGAGCAGTTCTTC
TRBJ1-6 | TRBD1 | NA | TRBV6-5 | CASRSGQGEYSPLHF | TGTGCCAGCAGATCCGGACAGGGCGAATATTCACCCCTCCACTTT
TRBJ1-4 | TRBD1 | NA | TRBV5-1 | CASTMGTGSEKLFF | TGCGCCAGCACCATGGGGACAGGGTCTGAAAAACTGTTTTTT
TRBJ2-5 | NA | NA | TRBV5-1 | CASSLGQGGQETQYF | TGCGCCAGCAGCTTGGGTCAGGGTGGCCAAGAGACCCAGTACTTC
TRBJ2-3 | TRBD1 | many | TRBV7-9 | CASSLARDRADTQYF | TGTGCCAGCAGCTTAGCGAGGGACAGGGCAGATACGCAGTATTTT
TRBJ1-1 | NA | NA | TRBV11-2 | CASSLGRGSDTEAFF | TGTGCCAGCAGCTTAGGCCGGGGGTCGGACACTGAAGCTTTCTTT
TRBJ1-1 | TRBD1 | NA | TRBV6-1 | CASSLEGQAPFF | TGTGCCAGCAGTCTAGAGGGACAGGCTCCTTTCTTT
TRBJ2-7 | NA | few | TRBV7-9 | CASSLGTPYEQYF | TGTGCCAGCAGCCTGGGAACCCCCTACGAGCAGTACTTC
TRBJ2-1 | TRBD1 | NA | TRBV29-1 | CSVRTGTYNEQFF | TGCAGCGTCAGGACAGGAACCTACAATGAGCAGTTCTTC
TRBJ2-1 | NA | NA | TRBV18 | CASSQQRSYNEQFF | TGTGCCAGCTCACAACAGCGGTCCTACAATGAGCAGTTCTTC
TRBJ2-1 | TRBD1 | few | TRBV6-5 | CASSSTGTAYNEQFF | TGTGCCAGCAGTTCCACCGGGACAGCCTACAATGAGCAGTTCTTC
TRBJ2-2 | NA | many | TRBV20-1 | CSARNTGELFF | TGCAGTGCGAGGAACACCGGGGAGCTGTTTTTT
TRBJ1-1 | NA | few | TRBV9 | CASSVGGYNTEAFF | TGTGCCAGCAGCGTAGGGGGCTACAACACTGAAGCTTTCTTT
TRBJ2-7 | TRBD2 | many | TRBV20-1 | CSARVTLLGHLPLSGNEQYF | TGCAGTGCTAGAGTGACCCTACTCGGCCACCTCCCCCTTAGCGGGAACGAGCAGTACTTC
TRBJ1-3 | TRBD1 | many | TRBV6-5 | CASSLTGTGVVSGNTIYF | TGTGCCAGCAGTTTAACCGGGACAGGGGTCGTCTCTGGAAACACCATATATTTT